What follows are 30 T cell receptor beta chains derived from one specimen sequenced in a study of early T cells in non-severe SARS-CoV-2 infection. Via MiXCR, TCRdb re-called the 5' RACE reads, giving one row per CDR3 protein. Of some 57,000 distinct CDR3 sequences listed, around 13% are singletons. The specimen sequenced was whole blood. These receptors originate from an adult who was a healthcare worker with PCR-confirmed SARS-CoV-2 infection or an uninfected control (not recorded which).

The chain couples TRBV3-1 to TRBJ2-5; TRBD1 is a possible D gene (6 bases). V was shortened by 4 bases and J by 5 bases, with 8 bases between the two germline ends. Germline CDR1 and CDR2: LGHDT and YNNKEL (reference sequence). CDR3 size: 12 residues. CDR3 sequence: CASSRDIETQYF. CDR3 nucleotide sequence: TGTGCCAGCAGCCGGGACATCGAGACCCAGTACTTC.

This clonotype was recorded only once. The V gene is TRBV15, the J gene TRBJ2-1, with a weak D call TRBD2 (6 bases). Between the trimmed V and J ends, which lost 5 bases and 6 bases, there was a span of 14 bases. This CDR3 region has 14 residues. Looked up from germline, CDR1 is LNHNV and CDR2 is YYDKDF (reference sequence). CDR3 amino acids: CATSGYSGSNEQFF. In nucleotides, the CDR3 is TGTGCCACCAGCGGATATAGCGGTTCCAATGAGCAGTTCTTC.

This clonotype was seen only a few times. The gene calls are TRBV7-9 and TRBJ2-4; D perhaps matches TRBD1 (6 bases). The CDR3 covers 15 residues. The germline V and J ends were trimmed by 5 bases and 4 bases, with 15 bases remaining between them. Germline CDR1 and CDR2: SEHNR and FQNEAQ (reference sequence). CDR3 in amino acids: CASSRDTDRKNIQYF. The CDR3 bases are TGTGCCAGCAGCAGGGACACTGACCGTAAAAACATTCAGTACTTC.

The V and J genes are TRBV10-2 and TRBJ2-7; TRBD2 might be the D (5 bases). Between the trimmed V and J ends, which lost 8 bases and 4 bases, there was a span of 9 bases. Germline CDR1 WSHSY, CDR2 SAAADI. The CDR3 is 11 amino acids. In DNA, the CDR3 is TGCGCCAGCGGACGGGGATACGAGCAGTACTTC. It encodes CASGRGYEQYF.

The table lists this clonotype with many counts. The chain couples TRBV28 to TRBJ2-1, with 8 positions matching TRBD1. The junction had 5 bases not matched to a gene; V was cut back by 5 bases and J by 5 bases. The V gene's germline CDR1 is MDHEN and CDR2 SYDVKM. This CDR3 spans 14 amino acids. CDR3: CASSKTDRDNEQFF. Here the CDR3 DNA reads TGTGCCAGCAGTAAAACGGACAGGGACAATGAGCAGTTCTTC.

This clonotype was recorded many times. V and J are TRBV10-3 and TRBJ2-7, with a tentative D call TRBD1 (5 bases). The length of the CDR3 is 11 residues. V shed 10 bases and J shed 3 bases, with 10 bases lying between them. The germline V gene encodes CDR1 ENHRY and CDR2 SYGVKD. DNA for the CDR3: TGTGCCACCACAGGCTACTACGAGCAGTACTTC. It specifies CATTGYYEQYF.

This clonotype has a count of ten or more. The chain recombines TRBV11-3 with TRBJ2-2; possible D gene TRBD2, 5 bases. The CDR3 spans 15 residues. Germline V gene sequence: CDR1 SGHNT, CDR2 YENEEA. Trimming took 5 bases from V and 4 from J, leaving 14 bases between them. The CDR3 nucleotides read TGTGCCAGCAGCCGCTCCGGGGTGAGCACCGGGGAGCTGTTTTTT. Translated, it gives CASSRSGVSTGELFF. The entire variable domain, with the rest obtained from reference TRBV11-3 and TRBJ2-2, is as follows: EAGVVQSPRYKIIEKKQPVAFWCNPISGHNTLYWYLQNLGQGPELLIRYENEEAVDDSQLPKDRFSAERLKGVDSTLKIQPAELGDSAVYLCASSRSGVSTGELFFGEGSRLTVL.

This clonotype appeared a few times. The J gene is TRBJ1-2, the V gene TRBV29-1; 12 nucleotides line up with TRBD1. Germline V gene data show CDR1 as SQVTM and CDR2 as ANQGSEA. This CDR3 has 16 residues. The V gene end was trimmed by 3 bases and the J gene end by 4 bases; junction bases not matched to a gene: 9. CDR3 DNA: TGCAGCGTTGACTCCGGGACAGGGGGCCTCGGCTATGGCTACACCTTC. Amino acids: CSVDSGTGGLGYGYTF.

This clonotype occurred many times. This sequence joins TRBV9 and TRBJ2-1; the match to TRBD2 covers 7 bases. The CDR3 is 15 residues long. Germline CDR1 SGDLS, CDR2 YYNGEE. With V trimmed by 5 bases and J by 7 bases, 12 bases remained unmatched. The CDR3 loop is CASSPDSGGWNEQFF. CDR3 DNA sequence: TGTGCCAGCAGTCCTGACTCGGGAGGTTGGAATGAGCAGTTCTTC.

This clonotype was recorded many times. The CDR3 DNA follows: TGTGCCAGCAGTTCCCTGGGACGGGGCCTTAAGGGGCACGGGGAGCTGTTTTTT. Translating it yields CASSSLGRGLKGHGELFF. The chain recombines TRBV12-3 or TRBV12-4 with TRBJ2-2, with D possibly being TRBD1 or TRBD2 (5 bases each). CDR3 length: 18 residues. Trimming cost V 4 bases and J 7 bases, with 25 bases left between them.

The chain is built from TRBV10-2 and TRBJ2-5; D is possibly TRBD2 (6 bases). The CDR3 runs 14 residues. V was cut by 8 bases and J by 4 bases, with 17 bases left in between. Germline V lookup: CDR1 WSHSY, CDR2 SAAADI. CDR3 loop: CASCGGMGRETQYF. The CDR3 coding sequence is TGCGCCAGCTGTGGGGGGATGGGTCGAGAGACCCAGTACTTC.

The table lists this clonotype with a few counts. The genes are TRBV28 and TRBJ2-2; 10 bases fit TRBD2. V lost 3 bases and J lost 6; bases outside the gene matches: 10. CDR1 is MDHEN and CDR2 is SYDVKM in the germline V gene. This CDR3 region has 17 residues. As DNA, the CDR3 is TGTGCCAGCAGTTTGGGGCTAGCGGGAGCCGCCCCCGGGGAGCTGTTTTTT. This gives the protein CASSLGLAGAAPGELFF.

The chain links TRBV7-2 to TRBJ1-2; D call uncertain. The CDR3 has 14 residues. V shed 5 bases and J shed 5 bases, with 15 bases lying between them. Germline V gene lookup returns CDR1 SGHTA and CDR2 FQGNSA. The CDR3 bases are TGTGCCAGCAGCCCCTCCCGGCGCGAATATGGCTACACCTTC. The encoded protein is CASSPSRREYGYTF.

As DNA, the CDR3 is TGTGCCAGCAGCTTGGTCCCAGATTTCTACGAGCAGTACTTC. Its translation is CASSLVPDFYEQYF. V is TRBV5-5 and J is TRBJ2-7, with D unclear. The V end was cut by 0 bases, the J end by 3 bases, with 10 bases between. CDR3 length: 14 residues. Germline values: CDR1 SGHKS, CDR2 YYEKEE (reference sequence).

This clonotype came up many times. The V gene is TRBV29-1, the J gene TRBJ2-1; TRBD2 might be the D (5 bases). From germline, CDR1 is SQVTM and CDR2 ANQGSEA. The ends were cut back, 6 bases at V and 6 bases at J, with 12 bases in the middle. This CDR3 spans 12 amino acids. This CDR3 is CSVARSGNEQFF. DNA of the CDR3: TGCAGCGTCGCCAGGAGCGGCAATGAGCAGTTCTTC.

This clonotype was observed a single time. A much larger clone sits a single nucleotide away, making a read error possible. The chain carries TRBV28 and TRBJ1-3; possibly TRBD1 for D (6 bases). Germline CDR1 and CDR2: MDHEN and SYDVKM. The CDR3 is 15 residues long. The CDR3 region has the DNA TGTGCCAGCAGAACCGGGACAAACTCTGGAAACACCATAAATTTT. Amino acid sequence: CASRTGTNSGNTINF.

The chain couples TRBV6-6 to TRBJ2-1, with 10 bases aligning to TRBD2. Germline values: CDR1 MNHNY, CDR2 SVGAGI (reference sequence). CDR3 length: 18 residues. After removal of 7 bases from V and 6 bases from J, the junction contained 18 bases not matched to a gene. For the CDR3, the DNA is TGTGCCAGCACCAGACAGGGACCGCTAGCGGGAGAGGTCAATGAGCAGTTCTTC. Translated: CASTRQGPLAGEVNEQFF.

This CDR3 is CASSTNQHSYEQYF. Written as DNA, the CDR3 is TGTGCCAGCAGTACCAATCAACATTCCTACGAGCAGTACTTC. J is TRBJ2-7 and V is TRBV28; D is unclear. The CDR3 runs 14 residues. Germline CDR1 MDHEN, CDR2 SYDVKM. V lost 5 bases, J lost 1 base, and 12 bases lay in between. The whole variable domain, remainder taken from reference TRBV28 and TRBJ2-7, is DVKVTQSSRYLVKRTGEKVFLECVQDMDHENMFWYRQDPGLGLRLIYFSYDVKMKEKGDIPEGYSVSREKKERFSLILESASTNQTSMYLCASSTNQHSYEQYFGPGTRLTVT.

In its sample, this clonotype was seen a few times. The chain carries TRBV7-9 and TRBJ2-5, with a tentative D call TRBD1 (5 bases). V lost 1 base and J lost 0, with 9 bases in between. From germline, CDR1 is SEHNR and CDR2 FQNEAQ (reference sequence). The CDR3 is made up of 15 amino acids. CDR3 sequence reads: CASSLGQTYQETQYF. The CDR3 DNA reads TGTGCCAGCAGCTTAGGACAGACGTACCAAGAGACCCAGTACTTC.

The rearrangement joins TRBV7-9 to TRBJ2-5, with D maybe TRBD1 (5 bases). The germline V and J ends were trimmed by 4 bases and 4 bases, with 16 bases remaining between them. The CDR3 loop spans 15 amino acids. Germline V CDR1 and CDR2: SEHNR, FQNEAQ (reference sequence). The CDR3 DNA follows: TGTGCCAGCAGCTATGAGACAGCCGAACGAGAGACCCAGTACTTC. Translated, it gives CASSYETAERETQYF.

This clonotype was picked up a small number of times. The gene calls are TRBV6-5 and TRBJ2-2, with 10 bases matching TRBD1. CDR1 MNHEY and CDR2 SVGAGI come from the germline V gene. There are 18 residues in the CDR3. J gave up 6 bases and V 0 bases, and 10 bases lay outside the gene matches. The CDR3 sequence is CASSYSFSGTGEAGELFF. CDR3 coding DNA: TGTGCCAGCAGTTACTCATTTTCCGGGACAGGGGAGGCCGGGGAGCTGTTTTTT.

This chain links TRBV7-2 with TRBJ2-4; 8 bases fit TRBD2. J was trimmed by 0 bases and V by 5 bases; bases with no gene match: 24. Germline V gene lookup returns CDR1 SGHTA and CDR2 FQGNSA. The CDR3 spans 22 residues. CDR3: CASSVEIYYSGVGILAKNIQYF. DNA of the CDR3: TGTGCCAGCAGCGTAGAGATTTACTATAGCGGGGTGGGGATTCTAGCCAAAAACATTCAGTACTTC.

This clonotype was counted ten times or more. For the CDR3, the DNA is TGTGCCAGCAGCTACGACGGGGTATCCACTGAAGCTTTCTTT. Amino acid sequence: CASSYDGVSTEAFF. V and J are TRBV28 and TRBJ1-1; the D is unclear. This CDR3 has 14 residues. The germline V gene has CDR1 MDHEN and CDR2 SYDVKM. V was pared by 6 bases and J by 4 bases, with 15 bases between.

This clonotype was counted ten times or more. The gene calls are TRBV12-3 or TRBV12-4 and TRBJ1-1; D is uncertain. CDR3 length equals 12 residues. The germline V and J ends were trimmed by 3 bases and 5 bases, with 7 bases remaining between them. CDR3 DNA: TGTGCCAGCAGTTTGAGGAGAACTGAAGCTTTCTTT. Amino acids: CASSLRRTEAFF.

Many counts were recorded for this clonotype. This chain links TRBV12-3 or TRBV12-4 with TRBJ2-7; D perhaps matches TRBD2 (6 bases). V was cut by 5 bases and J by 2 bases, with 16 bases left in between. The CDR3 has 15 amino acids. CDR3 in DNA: TGTGCCAGCAGTAACGGCGGGGTAGGGGCCTACGAGCAGTACTTC. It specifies CASSNGGVGAYEQYF.

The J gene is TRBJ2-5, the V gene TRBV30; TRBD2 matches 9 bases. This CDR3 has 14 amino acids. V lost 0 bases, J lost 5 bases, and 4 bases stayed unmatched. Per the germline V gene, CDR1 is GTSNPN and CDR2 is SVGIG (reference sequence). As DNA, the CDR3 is TGTGCCTGGAGTGTCCTAGCGGGGATGGAGACCCAGTACTTC. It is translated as CAWSVLAGMETQYF.

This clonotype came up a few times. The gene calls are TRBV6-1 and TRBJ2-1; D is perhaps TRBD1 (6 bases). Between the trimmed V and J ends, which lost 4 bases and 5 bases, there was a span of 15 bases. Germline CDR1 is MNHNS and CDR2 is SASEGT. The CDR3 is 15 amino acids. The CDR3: CASSVLDSGHNEQFF. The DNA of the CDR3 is TGTGCCAGCAGTGTTTTGGACAGTGGACACAATGAGCAGTTCTTC.

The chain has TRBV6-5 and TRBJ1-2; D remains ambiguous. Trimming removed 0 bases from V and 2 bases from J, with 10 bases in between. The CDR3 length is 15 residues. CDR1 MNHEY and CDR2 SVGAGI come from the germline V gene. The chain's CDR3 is CASSYSIVSNYGYTF. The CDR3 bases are TGTGCCAGCAGTTACTCGATAGTGTCCAACTATGGCTACACCTTC.

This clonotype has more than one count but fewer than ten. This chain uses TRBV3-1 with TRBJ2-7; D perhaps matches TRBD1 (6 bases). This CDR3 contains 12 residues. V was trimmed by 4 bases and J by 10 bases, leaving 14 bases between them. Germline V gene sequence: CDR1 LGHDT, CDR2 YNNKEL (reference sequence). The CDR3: CASSRSGARQYF. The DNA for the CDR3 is TGTGCCAGCAGCCGATCAGGGGCAAGACAGTACTTC.

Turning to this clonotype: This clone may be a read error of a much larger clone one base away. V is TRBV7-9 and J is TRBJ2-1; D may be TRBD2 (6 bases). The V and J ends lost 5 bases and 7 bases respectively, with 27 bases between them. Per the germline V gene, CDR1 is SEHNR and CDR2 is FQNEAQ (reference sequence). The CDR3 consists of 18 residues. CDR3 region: CASSPKRRTIGSQNEQFF. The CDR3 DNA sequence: TGTGCCAGCAGCCCCAAACGAAGGACTATCGGGAGTCAGAATGAGCAGTTCTTC.